This is a list of T cell receptor beta chains from one sample in a study of human T cells and chemical hapten exposure. From the RACE reads, TCRdb called clonotypes with MiXCR, one entry per CDR3 protein. The sample holds roughly 100,000 distinct CDR3 sequences, nearly 35% seen once. The starting material was whole blood, obtained in connection with sensitization to the hapten diphenylcyclopropenone (DPC). The receptors shown here come from a middle-aged man with alopecia areata. Some clones in this sample may be carry-over from other donors' samples. Each CDR3 is given with its conserved first and last residue. Each record gives: clone size, J gene, CDR3 length, D gene, V gene, CDR3 DNA, CDR3 protein. A D gene is named only where the DNA matches it firmly. Some rows have no size entry. The others give once, few or many, or a class for an expanded clone.

>few|TRBJ2-3|15|NA|TRBV5-4
TGTGCCAGCAGCACGGACAATAGAGAGATAGATACGCAGTATTTT
CASSTDNREIDTQYF
>NA|TRBJ2-1|19|NA|TRBV4-2
TGTGCCAGCAGCCAAGGGATCACCACTAGTTCGGGCTCCTACAATGAGCAGTTCTTC
CASSQGITTSSGSYNEQFF
>NA|TRBJ2-1|17|TRBD2|TRBV11-2
TGTGCCAGCAGCTCCGGTGTCCGGGAGGACTCCTACAATGAGCAGTTCTTC
CASSSGVREDSYNEQFF
>NA|TRBJ1-2|13|NA|TRBV11-2
TGTGCCAGCAGCCGACAACCAGGCTATGGCTACACCTTC
CASSRQPGYGYTF
>NA|TRBJ2-5|15|TRBD2|TRBV18
TGTGCCAGCTCACCTTCAGCGGGAGCGGGCGAGACCCAGTACTTC
CASSPSAGAGETQYF
>NA|TRBJ2-2|16|NA|TRBV5-6
TGTGCCAGCAGCTTGGGAGGGTCCTTATACACCGGGGAGCTGTTTTTT
CASSLGGSLYTGELFF
>NA|TRBJ2-3|14|NA|TRBV21-1
TGTGCCAGCAGCGAGGACAGGGGCGTAGATACGCAGTATTTT
CASSEDRGVDTQYF
>NA|TRBJ2-5|17|TRBD1|TRBV5-6
TGTGCCAGCAGTTCCACCCAGGGGGTGATTTATCTAGAGACCCAGTACTTC
CASSSTQGVIYLETQYF
>NA|TRBJ2-3|15|NA|TRBV19
TGTGCCAGTAGTCCGACGGACAGTCGCACAGATACGCAGTATTTT
CASSPTDSRTDTQYF
>few|TRBJ2-1|14|TRBD2|TRBV2
TGTGCCAGCAGCTCCCGACTAGCGGGAGCGGAGCAGTTCTTC
CASSSRLAGAEQFF
>NA|TRBJ1-2|11|NA|TRBV29-1
TGCAGCGTTCAGGGAGAAGGAGGCTACACCTTC
CSVQGEGGYTF
>NA|TRBJ2-5|12|NA|TRBV6-5
TGTGCCAGCAGTTCTGGGAGAGAGACCCAGTACTTC
CASSSGRETQYF
>many|TRBJ2-4|14|NA|TRBV28
TGTGCCAGCAACGCAGCGTTAGCCAAAAACATTCAGTACTTC
CASNAALAKNIQYF
>NA|TRBJ2-3|15|TRBD2|TRBV3-1
TGTGCCAGCAGCCCGAGCGGGAGGAGCACAGATACGCAGTATTTT
CASSPSGRSTDTQYF
>NA|TRBJ2-3|17|TRBD2|TRBV14
TGTGCCAGCAGCCAAGATGGTGTGAGCGGGAGTTGGAATACGCAGTATTTT
CASSQDGVSGSWNTQYF
>few|TRBJ1-2|15|TRBD1|TRBV18
TGTGCCAGCTCACGACGAGGGACAGGGAACTATGGCTACACCTTC
CASSRRGTGNYGYTF
>NA|TRBJ2-3|15|NA|TRBV29-1
TGCAGCGTTGATGGACATGGGGACCCCTGGGATACGCAGTATTTT
CSVDGHGDPWDTQYF
>NA|TRBJ2-3|14|NA|TRBV6-1
TGTGCCAGCAGTGAACCGGGGAGCACAGATACGCAGTATTTT
CASSEPGSTDTQYF
>NA|TRBJ2-5|16|TRBD2|TRBV6-5
TGTGCCAGCAGTTACGAGTCGGGGGGTCTGAAAGAGACCCAGTACTTC
CASSYESGGLKETQYF
>few|TRBJ1-1|11|TRBD1|TRBV20-1
TGCAGTGCTGGACAGGGTGGTTTGGCTTTCTTT
CSAGQGGLAFF
>few|TRBJ2-1|15|TRBD2|TRBV29-1
TGCAGCGTTTTTGGACTAGCGGGAGATCCGGGTGAGCAGTTCTTC
CSVFGLAGDPGEQFF
>NA|TRBJ2-2|18|TRBD2|TRBV3-1
TGTGCCAGCAGACCCCGGACTAGCGGGAGGGCTTCCACCGGGGAGCTGTTTTTT
CASRPRTSGRASTGELFF
>NA|TRBJ2-1|14|TRBD1|TRBV25-1
TGTGCCAGCCACACCGGGACAGACTACAATGAGCAGTTCTTC
CASHTGTDYNEQFF
>few|TRBJ1-4|17|TRBD1|TRBV6-8
TGTGCCAGCAGTTACTCTAGGACAGGCGGAACTAATGAAAAACTGTTTTTT
CASSYSRTGGTNEKLFF
>few|TRBJ2-2|14|NA|TRBV20-1
TGCAGTGCTAGAGATCCTGTATACACCGGGGAGCTGTTTTTT
CSARDPVYTGELFF
>few|TRBJ2-1|12|NA|TRBV6-2/TRBV6-3
TGTGCCAGCAAGACAGAAGCTAATGAGCAGTTCTTC
CASKTEANEQFF
>NA|TRBJ2-7|12|NA|TRBV29-1
TGCAGCGTTTCGAGAGAGGGGGTTGGGCAGTACTTC
CSVSREGVGQYF
>NA|TRBJ2-1|15|TRBD2|TRBV30
TGTGCCTGGGTCACTAGCGGCAATTCCTACAATGAGCAGTTCTTC
CAWVTSGNSYNEQFF
>NA|TRBJ2-5|15|TRBD2|TRBV20-1
TGCAGTGCTAGCCCGCGGGAGTCCCGCCAAGAGACCCAGTACTTC
CSASPRESRQETQYF
>few|TRBJ2-1|14|TRBD2|TRBV5-1
TGCGCCAGCAGCCTTACTAGCGGGAGAAATGAGCAGTTCTTC
CASSLTSGRNEQFF
>NA|TRBJ1-6|17|TRBD1|TRBV6-1
TGTGCCAGCAGTGAAGCGTGGATCGGACAGGCTAATTCACCCCTCCACTTT
CASSEAWIGQANSPLHF
>NA|TRBJ1-5|14|NA|TRBV6-2/TRBV6-3
TGTGCCAGCAGAGGAGAGGACGGCCTTCAGCCCCAGCATTTT
CASRGEDGLQPQHF
>NA|TRBJ2-7|13|NA|TRBV12-3/TRBV12-4
TGTGCCAGCAGCGAAACATCCGGGACACAGCAGTACTTC
CASSETSGTQQYF
>NA|TRBJ2-1|16|NA|TRBV6-2/TRBV6-3
TGTGCCAGCAGTACCCGTGGGCCCCTTTTGGTGGATGAGCAGTTCTTC
CASSTRGPLLVDEQFF
>NA|TRBJ1-6|15|NA|TRBV12-3/TRBV12-4
TGTGCCAGCAGTTTAGGCCCACCTGACAATTCACCCCTCCACTTT
CASSLGPPDNSPLHF
>NA|TRBJ2-3|14|NA|TRBV6-6
TGTGCCAGCAGTCGGGGACCCTTTTCAGATACGCAGTATTTT
CASSRGPFSDTQYF
>NA|TRBJ2-6|18|TRBD1|TRBV6-2/TRBV6-3
TGTGCCAGCAGTTACTCGATCCGGACAGGGTCTGGGGCCAACGTCCTGACTTTC
CASSYSIRTGSGANVLTF
>many|TRBJ2-1|17|TRBD2|TRBV29-1
TGCAGCGTCGGTCCTATGCCCGGGACTAGCGGGAGGCATGAGCAGTTCTTC
CSVGPMPGTSGRHEQFF
>NA|TRBJ1-6|15|NA|TRBV12-3/TRBV12-4
TGTGCCAGCAGTTTATCCGGACGGGGGATTGGGCCCCTCCACTTT
CASSLSGRGIGPLHF
>many|TRBJ2-1|15|TRBD2|TRBV7-2
TGTGCCAGCAGCTTTAGCGGGAGGCTGAGCAATGAGCAGTTCTTC
CASSFSGRLSNEQFF
>few|TRBJ2-1|15|TRBD1|TRBV27
TGTGCCAGCATAAAAAGACAGGGGGCCGACAATGAGCAGTTCTTC
CASIKRQGADNEQFF
>NA|TRBJ1-1|19|NA|TRBV7-9
TGTGCCAGCAGCCCCCCCGACCAGGTGTCGGTCGGGTTGAACACTGAAGCTTTCTTT
CASSPPDQVSVGLNTEAFF
>few|TRBJ1-5|12|NA|TRBV29-1
TGCAGCGTTGCGACAGGCGATCAGCCCCAGCATTTT
CSVATGDQPQHF
>few|TRBJ2-6|17|TRBD1|TRBV6-2/TRBV6-3
TGTGCCAGCAGCACGGGACAGGGCTCAACTGGGGCCAACGTCCTGACTTTC
CASSTGQGSTGANVLTF
>NA|TRBJ1-5|15|NA|TRBV4-3
TGCGCCAGCAGCCAAGACAAGGGAATCAAACAGCCCCAGCATTTT
CASSQDKGIKQPQHF
>NA|TRBJ2-1|14|NA|TRBV19
TGTGCCAGTAGGAAGGGGAGCTCCTACAATGAGCAGTTCTTC
CASRKGSSYNEQFF
>NA|TRBJ2-2|17|TRBD2|TRBV27
TGTGCCAGCAGAGGACTAGCGGGAACCCTTAGCACCGGGGAGCTGTTTTTT
CASRGLAGTLSTGELFF
>few|TRBJ2-1|16|NA|TRBV12-2
TGTGCAAGTCGCTCCACTTTAGCGGGAGGGCCGAGTGAGCAGTTCTTC
CASRSTLAGGPSEQFF
>few|TRBJ1-1|11|NA|TRBV2
TGTGCCAGCAGAGCCCAACAGGGAGCTTTCTTT
CASRAQQGAFF
>few|TRBJ2-3|19|TRBD2|TRBV9
TGTGCCAGCAGCGTAGCCCGACTAGCGGTTGGAGGTGGAACAGATACGCAGTATTTT
CASSVARLAVGGGTDTQYF
>few|TRBJ2-7|12|NA|TRBV3-1
TGTGCCAGCAGCCACAGGGGACGCGAGCAGTACTTC
CASSHRGREQYF
>few|TRBJ2-2|16|NA|TRBV6-5
TGTGCCAGCAGTTACTATCGGGGGGCAGGCACCGGGGAGCTGTTTTTT
CASSYYRGAGTGELFF
>NA|TRBJ2-3|21|NA|TRBV11-2
TGTGCCAGCAGCCGAACCCCTAGCGTGAACAGAGAGTTGCTTAGCACAGATACGCAGTATTTT
CASSRTPSVNRELLSTDTQYF
>NA|TRBJ2-7|17|NA|TRBV12-3/TRBV12-4
TGTGCCAGCAGCAGCAAATCCAGGGGCGGGACCGCGTACGAGCAGTACTTC
CASSSKSRGGTAYEQYF
>NA|TRBJ2-4|13|NA|TRBV29-1
TGCAGCGTTGAATCCCCGAGTAGAAACATTCAGTACTTC
CSVESPSRNIQYF
>few|TRBJ2-3|14|NA|TRBV7-2
TGTGCCAGCAGCTTATTCAGGACCACAGATACGCAGTATTTT
CASSLFRTTDTQYF
>few|TRBJ1-1|16|NA|TRBV5-1
TGCGCCAGTTTTTTGGGGGCAGGAGGCCTGAACACTGAAGCTTTCTTT
CASFLGAGGLNTEAFF
>NA|TRBJ2-4|16|TRBD1|TRBV6-2/TRBV6-3
TGTGCCAGCAGTTACCCGCAGGGGGCCGGAGGGAACATTCAGTACTTC
CASSYPQGAGGNIQYF
>NA|TRBJ2-7|15|TRBD1|TRBV27
TGTGCCAGCAGTTTAAAGGGACAGGCCGCCTACGAGCAGTACTTC
CASSLKGQAAYEQYF
>NA|TRBJ1-5|15|TRBD1|TRBV3-1
TGTGCCAGCAGCCAAGACAGGGGGATCTATCAGCCCCAGCATTTT
CASSQDRGIYQPQHF